This TCR beta chain came from a study of blood T cell repertoires in COVID-19. Study details: Spain, Italy and the United States supplied samples that represented acute and convalescent COVID-19. The cDNA or gDNA used as material had been derived from T cells, B-cell-depleted T cells, or PBMCs.

In the original analysis: Reference gene primer amplification gave estimated nucleated cell counts. Data came from immunoSEQ multiplex PCR; TCRdb stores just in-frame clones and leaves some out. V, J and clone size are taken as reported in that table, and D and trimming were inferred from the DNA itself. The table lists about 100,000 clones, roughly 80% of them singletons. The CDR3 loop spans 16 amino acids. Germline CDR1 and CDR2: SGHTA and FQGNSA. V shed 5 bases, J shed 2 bases, and the junction held 8 bases outside the gene matches. J is TRBJ2-7 and V is TRBV7-2, with 11 bases aligning to TRBD1. This TCR derives from a man aged 55 to 70 with acute or convalescent COVID-19. What was sequenced was peripheral blood. DNA of the CDR3: TGTGCCAGCAGCCCAATACCGGGACAGGGGGCCTACGAGCAGTACTTC. This codes for CASSPIPGQGAYEQYF. The complete variable domain, with remaining parts taken from reference TRBV7-2 and TRBJ2-7, reads GAGVSQSPSNKVTEKGKDVELRCDPISGHTALYWYRQSLGQGLEFLIYFQGNSAPDKSGLPSDRFSAERTGGSVSTLTIQRTQQEDSAVYLCASSPIPGQGAYEQYFGPGTRLTVT.